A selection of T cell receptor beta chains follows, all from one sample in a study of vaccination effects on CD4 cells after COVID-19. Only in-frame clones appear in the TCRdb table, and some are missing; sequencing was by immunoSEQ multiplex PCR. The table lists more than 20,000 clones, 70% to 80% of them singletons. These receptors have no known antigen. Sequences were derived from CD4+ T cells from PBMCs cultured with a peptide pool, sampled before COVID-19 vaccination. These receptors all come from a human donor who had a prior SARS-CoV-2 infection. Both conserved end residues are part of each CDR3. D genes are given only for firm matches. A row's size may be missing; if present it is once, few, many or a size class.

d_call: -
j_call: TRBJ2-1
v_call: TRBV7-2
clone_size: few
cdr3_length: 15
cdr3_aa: CASSLSSGYYNEQFF
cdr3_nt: TGTGCCAGCAGCTTAAGTAGCGGTTATTACAATGAGCAGTTCTTC

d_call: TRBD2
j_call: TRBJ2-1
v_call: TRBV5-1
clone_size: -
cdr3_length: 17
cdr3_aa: CASSLAGLTSGDNEQFF
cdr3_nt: TGCGCCAGCAGCTTGGCCGGGCTCACTAGCGGAGACAATGAGCAGTTCTTC

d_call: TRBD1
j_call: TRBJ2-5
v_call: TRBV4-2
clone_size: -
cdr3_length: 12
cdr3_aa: CASSQDRETQYF
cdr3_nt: TGTGCCAGCAGCCAGGACAGGGAGACCCAGTACTTC

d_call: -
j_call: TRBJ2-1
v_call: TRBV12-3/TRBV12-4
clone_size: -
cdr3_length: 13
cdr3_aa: CASSQQSGVEQFF
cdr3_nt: TGTGCCAGCAGTCAACAAAGCGGAGTTGAGCAGTTCTTC

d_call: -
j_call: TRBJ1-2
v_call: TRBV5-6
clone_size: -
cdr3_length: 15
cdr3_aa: CASSSKPGQVIGYTF
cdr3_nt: TGTGCCAGCAGCTCAAAGCCGGGACAAGTAATAGGCTACACCTTC

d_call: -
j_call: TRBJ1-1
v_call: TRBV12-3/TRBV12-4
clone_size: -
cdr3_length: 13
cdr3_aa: CASSLRGSTEAFF
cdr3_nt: TGTGCCAGCAGTTTGAGAGGCTCTACTGAAGCTTTCTTT

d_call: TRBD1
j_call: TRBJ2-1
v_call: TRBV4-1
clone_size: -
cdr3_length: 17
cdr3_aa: CASSQRGGGGSYNEQFF
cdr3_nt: TGCGCCAGCAGCCAACGAGGGGGCGGTGGCTCCTACAATGAGCAGTTCTTC

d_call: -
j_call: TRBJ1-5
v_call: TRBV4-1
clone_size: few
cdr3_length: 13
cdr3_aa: CASSQERDQPQHF
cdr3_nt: TGCGCCAGCAGCCAGGAAAGGGATCAGCCCCAGCATTTT

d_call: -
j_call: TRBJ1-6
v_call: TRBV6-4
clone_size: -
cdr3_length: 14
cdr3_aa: CASRKDSNNSPLHF
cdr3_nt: TGTGCCAGCAGGAAGGACAGTAATAATTCACCCCTCCACTTT

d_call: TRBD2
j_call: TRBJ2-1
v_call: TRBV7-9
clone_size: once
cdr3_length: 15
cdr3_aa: CASSLSGSSYNEQFF
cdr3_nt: TGTGCCAGCAGCTTAAGCGGGAGCTCCTACAATGAGCAGTTCTTC

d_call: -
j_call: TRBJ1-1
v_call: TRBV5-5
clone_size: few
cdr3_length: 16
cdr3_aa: CASNHREGARDTEAFF
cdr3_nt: TGTGCCAGCAACCACAGGGAAGGGGCTAGGGACACTGAAGCTTTCTTT

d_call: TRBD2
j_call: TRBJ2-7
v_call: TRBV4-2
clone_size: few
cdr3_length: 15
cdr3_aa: CASSHRSGSPYEQYF
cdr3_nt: TGTGCCAGCAGCCATCGTAGCGGGAGCCCCTACGAGCAGTACTTC

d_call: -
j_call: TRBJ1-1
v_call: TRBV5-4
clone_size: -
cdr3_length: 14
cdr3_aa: CASNVPGRFAEAFF
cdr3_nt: TGTGCCAGCAACGTCCCAGGGAGGTTCGCTGAAGCTTTCTTT

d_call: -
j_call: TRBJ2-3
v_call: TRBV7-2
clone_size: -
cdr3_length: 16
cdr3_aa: CASSFVWTVSTDTQYF
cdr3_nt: TGTGCCAGCAGCTTCGTCTGGACGGTCAGCACAGATACGCAGTATTTT

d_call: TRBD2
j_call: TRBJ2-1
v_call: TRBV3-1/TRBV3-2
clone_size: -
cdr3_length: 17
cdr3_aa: CASSQVNASGSYNEQFF
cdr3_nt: TGTGCCAGCAGCCAAGTAAACGCTAGCGGGAGTTACAATGAGCAGTTCTTC

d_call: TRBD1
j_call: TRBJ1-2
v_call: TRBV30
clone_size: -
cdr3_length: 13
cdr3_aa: CAWSTDRDYGYTF
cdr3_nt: TGTGCCTGGAGTACGGACAGGGATTATGGCTACACCTTC

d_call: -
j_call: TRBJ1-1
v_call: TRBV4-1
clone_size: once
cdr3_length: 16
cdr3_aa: CASSRGSVGLNTEAFF
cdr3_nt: TGCGCCAGCAGCCGAGGGTCGGTCGGGCTGAACACTGAAGCTTTCTTT

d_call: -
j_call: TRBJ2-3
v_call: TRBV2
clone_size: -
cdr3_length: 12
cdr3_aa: CASRVVGDTQYF
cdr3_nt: TGTGCCAGCAGGGTTGTGGGGGATACGCAGTATTTT

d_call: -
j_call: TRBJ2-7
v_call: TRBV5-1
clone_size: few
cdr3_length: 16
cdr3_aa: CASSAGWAGPIYEQYF
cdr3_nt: TGCGCCAGCAGCGCTGGGTGGGCAGGCCCAATCTACGAGCAGTACTTC

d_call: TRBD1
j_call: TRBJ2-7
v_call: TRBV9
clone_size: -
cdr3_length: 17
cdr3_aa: CASSAWDREGVSDEQYF
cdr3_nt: TGTGCCAGCAGCGCCTGGGACAGGGAGGGGGTCAGCGACGAGCAGTACTTC

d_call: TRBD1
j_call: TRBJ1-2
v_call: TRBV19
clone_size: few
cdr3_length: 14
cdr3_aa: CASSIPGQINGYTF
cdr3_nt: TGTGCCAGTAGTATTCCGGGACAGATAAATGGCTACACCTTC

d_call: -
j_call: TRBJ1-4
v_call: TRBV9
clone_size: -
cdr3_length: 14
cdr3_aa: CASSPGSTGEKLFF
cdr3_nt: TGTGCCAGCAGCCCAGGGTCCACGGGCGAAAAACTGTTTTTT

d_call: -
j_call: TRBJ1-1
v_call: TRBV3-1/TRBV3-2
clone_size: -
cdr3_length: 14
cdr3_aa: CASSQPGSDTEAFF
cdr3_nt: TGTGCCAGCAGCCAACCAGGGTCAGACACTGAAGCTTTCTTT

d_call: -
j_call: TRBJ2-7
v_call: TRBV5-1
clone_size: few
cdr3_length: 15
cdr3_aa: CASSLALASINEQYF
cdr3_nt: TGCGCCAGCAGCTTGGCCTTGGCTAGTATTAACGAGCAGTACTTC

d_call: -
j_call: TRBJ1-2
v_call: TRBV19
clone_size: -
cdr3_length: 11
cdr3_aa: CASSQRGGYTF
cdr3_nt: TGTGCCAGTAGTCAAAGGGGTGGCTACACCTTC

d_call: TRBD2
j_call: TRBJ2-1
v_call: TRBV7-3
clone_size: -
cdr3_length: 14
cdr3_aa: CASSLRGGVGEQFF
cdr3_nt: TGTGCCAGCAGCTTACGGGGGGGGGTTGGTGAGCAGTTCTTC